This T cell receptor beta chain stems from a study of T cell responses to AZD1222 COVID-19 vaccine. Clones were sequenced by immunoSEQ multiplex PCR, and TCRdb holds only the in-frame ones, with some missing. This sample yields roughly 140,000 clones, of which more than 85% are seen a single time; 5.5% to 8% belongs to the top ten. CDR3 size: 14 residues. Germline CDR1 LNHNV, CDR2 YYDKDF (reference sequence). The junction had 4 bases not matched to a gene; V was cut back by 1 base and J by 5 bases. V gene TRBV15 combines with J gene TRBJ1-1; 7 nucleotides align to TRBD1. This receptor was taken from an adult who had recovered from COVID-19. Sequenced material: peripheral blood, taken after recovery from COVID-19. The CDR3 DNA follows: TGTGCCACCAGCAGAGCAGGGGGGTATACTGAAGCTTTCTTT. It codes for CATSRAGGYTEAFF. Filled out from reference TRBV15 and TRBJ1-1, the complete variable domain reads DAMVIQNPRYQVTQFGKPVTLSCSQTLNHNVMYWYQQKSSQAPKLLFHYYDKDFNNEADTPDNFQSRRPNTSFCFLDIRSPGLGDTAMYLCATSRAGGYTEAFFGQGTRLTVV.